This T cell receptor (beta chain) was sequenced in a study of cytomegalovirus exposure and HLA in healthy donors (dated by TCRdb to 2016 to 2017). In the study overall: According to an earlier analysis of 550 to 700 of the donors, about 179 million T cells yielded 117 million unique TCR beta sequences and approximately 300 Gb of sequence data. An early release covering roughly 640 HLA-typed donors comprised 300 to 350 gigabases of sequencing data and around 85 million unique TCR sequences. Of the roughly 400 genotyped donors, about 80% fell in the genetic ancestry cluster associated with self-reported Caucasian donors. The study aimed to test whether cataloging public T cell receptors could reveal signatures of past pathogen exposure. The study used immunosequencing to profile the T cell repertoires of some 600 subjects and linked those repertoires to cytomegalovirus serostatus. A separate validation cohort of approximately 130 different subjects was used in addition to the approximately 700-subject first cohort. To predict cytomegalovirus infection status, the study combined high-throughput TCR immunosequencing, statistical association of individual TCRs with disease status, and machine learning. In a later analysis, previously published TCR beta repertoires from 600 to 850 donors were re-analyzed and high-resolution HLA genotyping was added so that TCR occurrence patterns could be studied. The later analysis used no new phenotypic data to find candidate immune exposures, relying instead on TCR beta sequences and their occurrence across donors. To decide whether each TCR beta V gene segment behaved as functional or pseudogenic, an earlier analysis of some 600 of the donors relied on high-throughput TCR beta sequencing. Donor age, sex, ethnicity and CMV serostatus were collected together with the repertoire data. In a later genetic analysis, genome-wide SNP genotypes for about 55% of the roughly 670 donors were used, and that subset was treated as a discovery cohort. Every discovery cohort repertoire had been produced on one sequencing platform. Both class I and class II loci were covered by HLA typing, at four-digit resolution. The number of typed donors differed by locus: roughly 620-640 for A, B, C, DRB1 and DQB1; 522 for DQA1; approximately 610 for DPA1; and 400 to 480 for DPB1. Because of strong linkage in the cohort, roughly five DR-DQ haplotypes were treated as single units for association and clustering. Across around 400 genotyped donors of the cohort, an average of roughly 230,000 unique TCR beta nucleotide sequences per donor were sequenced, and approximately 17% of those sequences were non-productive.

The library was made by the immunoSEQ multiplex PCR assay. For the multiplex PCR, a mixture combining 60 forward primers for TCR Vbeta segments and 13 reverse primers for TCR Jbeta segments was used. The CDR3 region of rearranged TCR beta genes was amplified from genomic DNA by a multiplex PCR assay. The Illumina HiSeq System was used to sequence the amplified TCR beta libraries as 87-base-pair reads. On the authors' methods: In a later analysis, some 80 million unique TCR beta chains were counted across the roughly 610 repertoires, and approximately 11 million of these chains were shared by at least two donors. To remove PCR and sequencing errors, raw reads were error-corrected and collapsed into unique sequences using a nearest-neighbor algorithm that merged closely related sequences. Alignment of CDR3 sequences to IMGT reference sequences was used to assign V, D and J gene segments. Each retained sequence needed at least a six-nucleotide match to both a V gene segment and a J gene segment. A rearrangement was called productive if the CDR3 had no stop codons and remained in frame with V and J, and every other rearrangement was called non-productive. Following IMGT convention, CDR3 was defined as the stretch from the second conserved V-encoded cysteine to the conserved J-encoded phenylalanine. The earlier analysis of some 550 of the donors excluded any sequence lacking an unambiguous match to a single V gene segment. An earlier analysis of approximately 590 of the donors classified V segments as functional when productive rearrangements were above 56.7% and as segregating when the standard deviation between donors was above 5%. A statistical classification framework was built to diagnose cytomegalovirus status from the catalog of TCR beta chain sequences. In a later analysis, V and J genes were assigned by comparing TCR nucleotide sequences against IMGT/GENE-DB human TR gene sequences. Using the TCRdist pipeline, a later analysis assigned CDR3 sequences along with most-parsimonious VDJ recombination scenarios. In a later analysis, each TCR beta chain was defined by its CDR3 amino acid sequence together with its V-gene family, and reads without a unique V-gene family were excluded. As a way to deal with suspected cross-contamination and a sequencing artifact, a later analysis dropped under 600 nucleotide sequences that were highly shared and had low generation probability. In a later analysis, a clonal expansion index was calculated for each public chain from normalized within-repertoire ranks of inferred template counts. A later analysis computed generation probabilities with a VDJ recombination model fitted to out-of-frame rearrangements, and checked the results against IGoR. In a later analysis, hypergeometric tests were used to score TCR-TCR, TCR-HLA and TCR-CMV co-occurrence, with a repertoire-size bias correction applied to TCR pairs. To estimate false discovery rates, a later analysis permuted the HLA or CMV assignments 20 times. A later analysis grouped co-occurring TCRs with DBSCAN, adding TCRdist sequence similarity when clustering within HLA-allele-positive subsets. Co-occurrence clustering excluded repertoires with fewer than 30,000 or more than 120,000 public chains, plus five with anomalous nucleotide sharing. Entries here come from immuneACCESS through TCRdb and include only in-frame sequences with V and J called. Some clones fail to appear in such tables; in the studies checked, an unresolved V gene covers under half of the shortfall, and the cause of the remainder is unknown. For V, J and clone size, that table is used; D and trimming come from the DNA. The sample profile shows about 200,000 clones; 80% to 85% of them were found once. The top ten clones comprise roughly 2.5% of the sample.

From a lookup of the germline V gene (reference sequence), CDR1 and CDR2 are GTSNPN and SVGIG. Cut back by 1 base and 13 bases, the V and J ends lie 13 bases apart. Its CDR3 holds 12 amino acids, cysteine through phenylalanine. Left in the record is the CDR3 DNA by itself, 36 bases read in frame from the first base. What the research found in general, with its limitations: A later analysis found that HLA-associated TCR beta chains were more clonally expanded and had lower generation probabilities than equally common non-associated chains. The presence/absence analyses assumed that sequencing depth was roughly uniform across donors, and that assumption may not be true. In a later analysis, several top co-occurrence clusters were reported to appear linked to parvovirus B19, influenza, CMV and Epstein-Barr virus. An association between a missense DCLRE1C variant and V-gene and J-gene trimming of TCR beta chains was found in a later genetic analysis and replicated in an independent cohort. A further reported finding was that TCR beta sequences accurately predicted the HLA-A and HLA-B alleles for most subjects in the first cohort. Because counts were too low, around 17 rarely observed V segments, including chromosome 9 orphons, were left out of the earlier analysis of 587 of the donors. A later analysis found that most CMV-associated TCR beta chains appeared HLA-restricted, with HLA associations seemingly driven largely by CMV exposure. A later analysis associated some 17,000 TCR beta sequences with specific HLA alleles at a false discovery rate of 0.05. Across donors, most TCR sequences were observed very rarely, whereas some public TCRs were present in many individuals. Assigning TCR associations to individual alleles was difficult when HLA alleles, especially DR and DQ, strongly co-occurred. Some IMGT-functional V segments, including TRBV6-2 and TRBV6-3, could not be distinguished by the 87-base-pair reads and were therefore excluded. In an earlier analysis of about 550 of the donors, most TCR beta V segments were observed in productive rearrangements about 87% or about 30% of the time, broadly matching IMGT annotations. For the cohort, immune exposure information was limited to CMV serostatus. In both the original and validation cohorts, the classifier was reported to diagnose cytomegalovirus status with high specificity and sensitivity. Because HLA typing was missing for some donors at each locus, association tests included only the typed subset. A cluster of highly shared sequence variants was judged likely to represent a technical artifact of the sequencing pipeline. Correlated functional status among segregating V segments might be attributable to linkage disequilibrium, but an unknown experimental factor could not be ruled out. Only TCR beta chains were sequenced in this cohort, and the absence of alpha or paired-chain data limited detectable features. According to a later genetic analysis, donors in an Asian-associated ancestry cluster had fewer N-insertions in productive TCRs than the approximately 650-donor mean. A later analysis found that TCR association rates varied across HLA loci, with DRB1 alleles showing the most associated TCRs and HLA-C alleles the fewest. The authors suggested that the approach could potentially be generalized to other disease states and immunological phenotypes. In vitro tests confirmed that a few of the cytomegalovirus-associated TCR beta chains recognize cytomegalovirus antigens. The study gave a list of over 150 TCR beta chains associated with cytomegalovirus.

The cohort was made up of 500 to 800 healthy bone marrow donors. Cohort members were all nominally healthy when sampled, although unrecorded immune exposures were likely present. The donor tested CMV seronegative and was one of the 352 seronegative cohort members. Each donor provided a peripheral blood sample, and peripheral blood mononuclear cells were used for TCR beta sequencing. The Qiagen DNeasy Blood Extraction Kit was used to extract genomic DNA from the blood cell samples. About this clone itself: No cognate antigen has been identified for it. Base qualities are missing; no much larger clone stands one base away.

The sequenced sample was PBMCs. The clonotype was recovered from a woman between 40 and 50 years old in good health and CMV-seronegative. The chain employs TRBV30 and TRBJ2-2; no D segment can be confidently identified. The nucleotide sequence is given as TGTGCCTGGAGTGGAGTGTTGATTGGGCTGTTTTTT. This yields the protein CAWSGVLIGLFF.